A selection of T cell receptor beta chains follows, all from one sample in a study of blood T cell repertoires in COVID-19. Only in-frame clones appear in the TCRdb table, and some are missing; sequencing was by immunoSEQ multiplex PCR. The table shows about 270,000 clones, with around 85% occurring only once. The sample comprised peripheral blood. All receptors derive from a woman younger than 45 with COVID-19, enrolled during active disease. Each CDR3 is given with its conserved first and last residue. A D gene is named only where the DNA matches it firmly. Size is stated for part of the rows, as once, few or many counts, or as a class when the clone is expanded.

d_call clone_size j_call v_call cdr3_aa cdr3_nt
- - TRBJ1-2 TRBV24-1 CATCPRALEKGYTF TGTGCCACCTGCCCGCGGGCCTTGGAGAAAGGCTACACCTTC
TRBD1 - TRBJ1-2 TRBV28 CASSKGTVFYGYTF TGTGCCAGCAGTAAGGGGACAGTTTTCTATGGCTACACCTTC
TRBD1 - TRBJ2-1 TRBV7-8 CASSQGGTGTYNEQFF TGTGCCAGCAGCCAGGGCGGGACAGGGACCTACAATGAGCAGTTCTTC
TRBD1 many TRBJ2-3 TRBV10-1 CASSGQGTTDTQYF TGCGCCAGCAGTGGACAGGGGACGACAGATACGCAGTATTTT
TRBD1 once TRBJ2-1 TRBV19 CATSRTGYYNEQFF TGTGCCACCTCCCGGACAGGGTACTACAATGAGCAGTTCTTC
- - TRBJ2-5 TRBV5-1 CASSLVSGQETQYF TGCGCCAGCAGCTTGGTGTCAGGACAAGAGACCCAGTACTTC
- - TRBJ2-7 TRBV19 CASSIAGYEQYF TGTGCCAGTAGTATTGCCGGGTACGAGCAGTACTTC
- - TRBJ1-2 TRBV20-1 CSASGGRWGYTF TGCAGTGCTAGTGGGGGGAGGTGGGGCTACACCTTC
TRBD1 - TRBJ1-2 TRBV7-2 CASSLRGQLGYTF TGTGCCAGCAGCTTAAGGGGGCAGCTTGGCTACACCTTC
- - TRBJ1-1 TRBV4-1 CASSLLLFENTEAFF TGCGCCAGCAGCCTCCTACTCTTTGAGAACACTGAAGCTTTCTTT
- - TRBJ1-2 TRBV5-1 CASSLRAGAYGYTF TGCGCCAGCAGCTTGAGGGCAGGGGCCTATGGCTACACCTTC
- - TRBJ2-3 TRBV11-2 CASSGSGASTDTQYF TGTGCCAGCAGCGGGTCAGGGGCCAGCACAGATACGCAGTATTTT
TRBD1 - TRBJ1-2 TRBV6-6 CASSWDPGQGGGYTF TGTGCCAGCAGTTGGGATCCGGGACAGGGGGGTGGCTACACCTTC
- - TRBJ2-5 TRBV2 CASSVDGRPPQETQYF TGTGCCAGCAGTGTAGATGGCAGGCCCCCCCAAGAGACCCAGTACTTC
TRBD1 - TRBJ2-7 TRBV19 CASSDKGQGGYEQYF TGTGCCAGTAGTGACAAGGGACAGGGGGGCTACGAGCAGTACTTC
TRBD1 - TRBJ1-2 TRBV6-5 CASSYRPQGNYGYTF TGTGCCAGCAGTTACAGACCACAGGGGAACTATGGCTACACCTTC
TRBD2 - TRBJ2-3 TRBV9 CASSVGGAGGSTDTQYF TGTGCCAGCAGCGTAGGAGGAGCGGGGGGTTCCACAGATACGCAGTATTTT
- - TRBJ2-3 TRBV11-3 CASSLGGGTDTQYF TGTGCCAGCAGCTTAGGAGGAGGCACAGATACGCAGTATTTT
- - TRBJ2-2 TRBV27 CASTALGPAGAGELFF TGTGCCAGCACGGCCTTAGGGCCTGCAGGGGCCGGGGAGCTGTTTTTT
- - TRBJ1-6 TRBV23-1 CASSPECSPLHF TGCGCCAGCTCCCCGGAGTGCTCACCCCTCCACTTT
TRBD2 - TRBJ2-5 TRBV7-7 CASSLGGGSGETQYF TGTGCCAGCAGCTTAGGGGGGGGATCGGGTGAGACCCAGTACTTC
TRBD1 - TRBJ2-2 TRBV28 CASSFPPLAEDRVFTGELFF TGTGCCAGCAGTTTCCCACCCCTTGCCGAGGACAGGGTTTTTACCGGGGAGCTGTTTTTT
TRBD2 - TRBJ2-1 TRBV10-1 CASSESLAGADEFF TGCGCCAGCAGTGAGTCTTTAGCGGGGGCGGATGAGTTCTTC
- - TRBJ2-7 TRBV6-5 CASSYSLQASYEQYF TGTGCCAGCAGTTACTCATTACAGGCGAGCTACGAGCAGTACTTC
- - TRBJ2-5 TRBV27 CARRGGVNQETQYF TGTGCCCGACGAGGGGGGGTGAACCAAGAGACCCAGTACTTC
TRBD1 - TRBJ1-1 TRBV30 CAWTNRDRRYTEAFF TGTGCCTGGACAAACCGGGACAGGAGATACACTGAAGCTTTCTTT